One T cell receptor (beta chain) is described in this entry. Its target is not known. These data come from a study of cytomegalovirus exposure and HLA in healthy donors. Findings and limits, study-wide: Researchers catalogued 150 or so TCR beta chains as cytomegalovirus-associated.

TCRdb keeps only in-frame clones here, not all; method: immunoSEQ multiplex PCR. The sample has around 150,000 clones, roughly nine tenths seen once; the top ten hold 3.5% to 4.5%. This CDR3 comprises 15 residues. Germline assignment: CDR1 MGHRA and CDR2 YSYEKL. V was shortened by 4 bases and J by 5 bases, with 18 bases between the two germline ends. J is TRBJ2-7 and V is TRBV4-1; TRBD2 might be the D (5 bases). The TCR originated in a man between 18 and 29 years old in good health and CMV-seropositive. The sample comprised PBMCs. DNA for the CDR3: TGCGCCAGCAGCCGTGGACGTACCCTCGGGGACGAGCAGTACTTC. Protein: CASSRGRTLGDEQYF.